This T cell receptor beta chain emerged from a study of blood T cell repertoires in COVID-19. Looking at the study overall: Material from acute and convalescent COVID-19 was sourced from the United States, Italy and Spain.

J lost 8 bases, V lost 0 bases, and 4 bases had no gene match. Germline V CDR1 and CDR2: SGHDT, YYEEEE. The CDR3 has 14 amino acids. Per the authors' pipeline: Amplified reference gene primers provided the basis for estimating nucleated cell counts. The protocol was immunoSEQ multiplex PCR, while the TCRdb copy is restricted to in-frame clones and leaves out a portion. V, J and clone size reflect that table, while D and trimming were determined from the DNA. The repertoire has about 100,000 clones, over 85% of them found once; the top ten carry more than 5.5%. The rearrangement joins TRBV5-6 to TRBJ1-5, with 8 bases that match TRBD1. This clonotype was sampled from a man in his 70s with acute or convalescent COVID-19. Sequenced sample: peripheral blood. CDR3 sequence: CASSLGQGAKPQHF. The CDR3 bases are TGTGCCAGCAGCTTGGGGCAGGGGGCAAAGCCCCAGCATTTT.